The clone carrying this TCR beta chain appeared a few times. RNA transcripts gave rise to amplified TCR beta CDR3 regions. HTBI primers were used for first-round RT-PCR of the TCR CDR3. TCRdb re-derived calls from the multiplex PCR reads in MiXCR, one entry per CDR3 protein. The profile covers 400,000 to 600,000 distinct CDR3 sequences, with roughly 20% appearing a single time and about 26% taken by the ten largest. The CDR3 consists of 14 residues. Germline V lookup: CDR1 SEHNR, CDR2 FQNEAQ (reference sequence). The V gene end was trimmed by 5 bases and the J gene end by 5 bases; junction bases not matched to a gene: 6. This record comes from a study of T cells in Graves' hyperthyroidism and ophthalmopathy.

This TCR derives from a man aged 18 to 29 with Graves' hyperthyroidism. Material for sequencing was blood. The chain has TRBV7-9 and TRBJ2-3; 8 bases align to TRBD1. The CDR3 nucleotides read TGTGCCAGCAGCGAAACAGGGGGAGAAGATACGCAGTATTTT. Encoded protein: CASSETGGEDTQYF. Looking up the rest from reference TRBV7-9 and TRBJ2-3 gives the full variable domain: DTGVSQNPRHKITKRGQNVTFRCDPISEHNRLYWYRQTLGQGPEFLTYFQNEAQLEKSRLLSDRFSAERPKGSFSTLEIQRTEQGDSAMYLCASSETGGEDTQYFGPGTRLTVL.